This T cell receptor (beta chain) was documented in a study of beta chain features in type 1 diabetes. Regarding this clone: Its target is not known.

Study findings and constraints: People with Type 1 diabetes carried modestly yet significantly shorter TCRB CDR3s in all four CD4+ subsets. A potential PCR bias toward shorter templates would be equal in patient and control samples. VDJ junctions from patients with type 1 diabetes contained fewer insertions and more deletions. The question left open here concerned HLA type influencing TCRB rearrangement.

Every isolated RNA sample was fully reverse transcribed, so sequencing captured expressed TCRB transcripts. Profiled with immunoSEQ multiplex PCR; TCRdb holds only in-frame clones, not every one. This sample has over 600,000 clones; roughly 12% occur once, and the top ten carry roughly 0.11%. V lost 4 bases, J lost 0 bases, and 16 bases lay in between. Germline lookup yields CDR1 SGHTA and CDR2 FQGNSA. CDR3 size: 17 residues. The sequenced material came from naive CD4+ T cells from blood. The rearrangement uses TRBV7-2 and TRBJ2-1, with unresolved D. The clonotype originates from a man aged 25-40 years with type 1 diabetes. The CDR3 loop reads CASSSSSDASSYNEQFF. CDR3 nucleotides: TGTGCCAGCAGCTCAAGCTCTGACGCGAGCTCCTACAATGAGCAGTTCTTC.